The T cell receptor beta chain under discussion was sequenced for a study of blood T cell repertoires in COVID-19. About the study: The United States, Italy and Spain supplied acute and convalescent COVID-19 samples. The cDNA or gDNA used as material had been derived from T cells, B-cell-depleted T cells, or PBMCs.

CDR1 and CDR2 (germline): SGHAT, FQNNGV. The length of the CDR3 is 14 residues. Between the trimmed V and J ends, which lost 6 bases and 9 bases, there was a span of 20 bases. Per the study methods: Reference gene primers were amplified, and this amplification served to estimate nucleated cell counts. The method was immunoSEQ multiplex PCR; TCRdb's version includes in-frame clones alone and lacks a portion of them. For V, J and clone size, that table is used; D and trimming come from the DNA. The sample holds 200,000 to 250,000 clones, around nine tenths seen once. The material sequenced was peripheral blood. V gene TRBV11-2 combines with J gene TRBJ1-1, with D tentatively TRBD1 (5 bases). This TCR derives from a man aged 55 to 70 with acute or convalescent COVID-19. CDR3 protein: CASRSPQGLGKAFF. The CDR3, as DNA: TGTGCCAGCAGATCGCCCCAGGGCCTAGGGAAAGCTTTCTTT.